This passage covers 25 T cell receptor beta chains from one sample sequenced in a study of early T cells in non-severe SARS-CoV-2 infection. TCRdb re-derived calls from the 5' RACE reads in MiXCR, one entry per CDR3 protein. The sample lists tens of thousands of distinct CDR3 sequences; roughly 13% were seen once. The sample comprised whole blood. The receptors here all came from an adult who was a healthcare worker with PCR-confirmed SARS-CoV-2 infection or an uninfected control (not recorded which).

The rearrangement joins TRBV6-6 to TRBJ2-3; a weak D match, TRBD2 (6 bases). This CDR3 has 15 amino acids. Trimming left V 4 bases short and J 4 bases short, with 15 bases between. Germline assignment: CDR1 MNHNY and CDR2 SVGAGI (reference sequence). CDR3 sequence reads: CASSWDSGVPDTQYF. DNA for the CDR3: TGTGCCAGCAGTTGGGATAGCGGAGTCCCAGATACGCAGTATTTT.

The sample holds many counts of this clonotype. This chain joins TRBV7-6 and TRBJ2-1, with D possibly called TRBD1 or TRBD2 (5 bases each). In germline, CDR1 is SGHVS, CDR2 FNYEAQ. This CDR3 has 15 amino acids. The V end was cut by 4 bases, the J end by 3 bases, with 13 bases between. CDR3 nucleotides: TGTGCCAGCAGCTCGAAACTAGGGGACTACAATGAGCAGTTCTTC. This encodes CASSSKLGDYNEQFF.

This clonotype was counted only a few times. The chain is built from TRBV24-1 and TRBJ2-1, with 7 bases that match TRBD1. Germline CDR1 reads KGHDR; CDR2 reads SFDVKD. The CDR3 runs to 13 residues. The junction had 9 bases not matched to a gene; V was cut back by 9 bases and J by 8 bases. The CDR3 DNA follows: TGTGCCACCCAGGACAGGAGGCGATATGAGCAGTTCTTC. This gives the protein CATQDRRRYEQFF.

The rearrangement joins TRBV5-1 to TRBJ1-6; no firm D call. CDR1 SGHRS and CDR2 YFSETQ come from the germline V gene. This CDR3 is built from 14 residues. The V end lost 3 bases, the J end lost 9 bases, and 13 bases lay between the germline ends. CDR3 sequence (DNA): TGCGCCAGCAGCTCCGACCGGGCAGGTTCACCCCTCCACTTT. Its translation is CASSSDRAGSPLHF.

The chain recombines TRBV19 with TRBJ2-7, with 9 bases fitting TRBD2. Trimming took 2 bases from V and 6 from J; bases not matched to a gene: 8. The CDR3 totals 15 residues. CDR1 is LNHDA, CDR2 SQIVND, per germline (reference sequence). The CDR3 coding sequence is TGTGCCAGTAGTATATCCTCACTAGCGGGCGTCGAGCAGTACTTC. Protein product: CASSISSLAGVEQYF.

This clonotype occurred many times. This sequence joins TRBV7-9 and TRBJ2-1; 9 bases agree with TRBD2. The CDR3 runs 14 residues. V was pared by 6 bases and J by 2 bases, with 2 bases of the junction left unmatched. Per the germline V gene, CDR1 is SEHNR and CDR2 is FQNEAQ (reference sequence). Written as DNA, the CDR3 is TGTGCCAGCAGGCGGGAGGGCCCCTACAATGAGCAGTTCTTC. Its translation: CASRREGPYNEQFF.

This clonotype was observed a few times. This chain joins TRBV7-2 and TRBJ2-7; D gene unclear. Germline CDR1 SGHTA, CDR2 FQGNSA. The V and J ends lost 1 base and 7 bases respectively, with 11 bases between them. The CDR3 totals 13 residues. CDR3 residues: CASSLEFLWEQYF. Written as DNA, the CDR3 is TGTGCCAGCAGCTTAGAGTTCCTATGGGAGCAGTACTTC.

This clonotype was observed a few times. The chain combines TRBV6-6 with TRBJ2-4; D may be TRBD2 (6 bases). CDR1 is MNHNY and CDR2 is SVGAGI in the germline V gene (reference sequence). The CDR3 contains 15 residues. Deletions cut 6 bases from V and 2 bases from J, with 14 bases between. DNA of the CDR3: TGTGCCAGCAGAGACAGTGGCGGGACCAAAAACATTCAGTACTTC. This encodes CASRDSGGTKNIQYF.

The chain carries TRBV13 and TRBJ2-2; TRBD1 might be the D (6 bases). The CDR3 has 14 residues. V was shortened by 7 bases and J by 5 bases, with 14 bases between the two germline ends. Germline V gene sequence: CDR1 PRHDT, CDR2 FYEKMQ (reference sequence). The CDR3 coding sequence is TGTGCCAGCAAACAGGGTGGACGGACCGGGGAGCTGTTTTTT. Its translation: CASKQGGRTGELFF.

In this sample, this clonotype turned up a few times. This chain links TRBV9 with TRBJ2-1; D may be TRBD2 (7 bases). V was cut by 0 bases and J by 5 bases, with 12 bases left in between. The CDR3 spans 15 residues. Germline-derived CDR1 and CDR2 are SGDLS and YYNGEE. The CDR3 protein is CASSVDTGRDNEQFF. CDR3 nucleotide sequence: TGTGCCAGCAGCGTAGATACAGGGAGGGACAATGAGCAGTTCTTC. Full variable domain (remainder filled in from reference TRBV9 and TRBJ2-1): DSGVTQTPKHLITATGQRVTLRCSPRSGDLSVYWYQQSLDQGLQFLIQYYNGEERAKGNILERFSAQQFPDLHSELNLSSLELGDSALYFCASSVDTGRDNEQFFGPGTRLTVL.

This clonotype appeared a few times. This chain connects TRBV7-9 to TRBJ2-1, with D possibly being TRBD1 (5 bases). This CDR3 spans 17 amino acids. Trimming removed 4 bases at V and 3 bases at J, with 19 bases between. Germline assignment: CDR1 SEHNR and CDR2 FQNEAQ (reference sequence). The CDR3 DNA is TGTGCCAGCAGCTCTTATCAACAGGAAAATGTCTACAATGAGCAGTTCTTC. Translation: CASSSYQQENVYNEQFF.

The chain joins TRBV7-2 to TRBJ2-2, with TRBD1 identical over 8 bases. J gave up 5 bases and V 6 bases, and 8 bases lay outside the gene matches. The germline CDR1 and CDR2 sequences are SGHTA and FQGNSA. The CDR3 loop spans 15 amino acids. CDR3 DNA sequence: TGTGCCAGCAGACTGGACAGGGTAAAAACCGGGGAGCTGTTTTTT. Translating it yields CASRLDRVKTGELFF. Filled out from reference TRBV7-2 and TRBJ2-2, the complete variable domain reads GAGVSQSPSNKVTEKGKDVELRCDPISGHTALYWYRQSLGQGLEFLIYFQGNSAPDKSGLPSDRFSAERTGGSVSTLTIQRTQQEDSAVYLCASRLDRVKTGELFFGEGSRLTVL.

V gene TRBV6-1 combines with J gene TRBJ2-3; tentatively, D is TRBD2 (5 bases). Between the trimmed V and J ends, which lost 3 bases and 2 bases, there was a span of 15 bases. The CDR3 consists of 16 residues. The V gene's germline CDR1 is MNHNS and CDR2 SASEGT. CDR3 loop: CASSDLGASITDTQYF. The CDR3 DNA follows: TGTGCCAGCAGTGATTTGGGAGCTAGTATCACAGATACGCAGTATTTT.

There are many counts of this clonotype. J is TRBJ2-1 and V is TRBV29-1, with D tentatively TRBD1 or TRBD2 (5 bases each). The CDR3 consists of 14 residues. The V and J ends lost 3 bases and 4 bases respectively, with 13 bases between them. Germline V lookup: CDR1 SQVTM, CDR2 ANQGSEA. This CDR3 is CSVDGGPSYNEQFF. CDR3 DNA sequence: TGCAGCGTTGATGGGGGTCCATCATACAATGAGCAGTTCTTC.

The V gene is TRBV6-5, the J gene TRBJ2-1; 9 nucleotides align to TRBD2. J lost 7 bases, V lost 0 bases, and 13 bases had no gene match. CDR1 and CDR2 (germline): MNHEY, SVGAGI. CDR3 size: 18 residues. In nucleotides, the CDR3 is TGTGCCAGCAGTTACTCCATCCCCGGGACTAGCTTTCTGAATGAGCAGTTCTTC. It yields the protein CASSYSIPGTSFLNEQFF.

This clonotype occurred many times. This chain uses TRBV12-5 with TRBJ1-2; D is ambiguous. CDR3 length: 13 residues. V lost 1 base and J lost 8, with 11 bases in between. The V gene's germline CDR1 is LGHNT and CDR2 FRNRAP. The CDR3 protein is CASGLDLLGGYTF. The CDR3 DNA follows: TGTGCTAGTGGTTTGGACCTTCTGGGAGGCTACACCTTC.

This clonotype was counted ten times or more. The J gene is TRBJ1-1, the V gene TRBV9; 10 nucleotides line up with TRBD1. V was pared by 3 bases and J by 5 bases, with 7 bases of the junction left unmatched. Germline V gene data show CDR1 as SGDLS and CDR2 as YYNGEE. CDR3 size: 15 residues. In DNA form, the CDR3 reads TGTGCCAGCAGCGCGGGGGACAGGGGCGGTACTGAAGCTTTCTTT. Protein: CASSAGDRGGTEAFF.

The CDR3: CAISESLAVETQYF. The DNA of the CDR3 is TGTGCCATCAGTGAGTCTCTAGCTGTAGAGACCCAGTACTTC. V usage is TRBV10-3 and J usage is TRBJ2-5; the D gene is possibly TRBD2 (5 bases). With 0 bases removed from V and 4 bases from J, the gap between germline ends came to 9 bases. The germline V gene encodes CDR1 ENHRY and CDR2 SYGVKD. This CDR3 comprises 14 residues.

The chain carries TRBV10-3 and TRBJ1-5; possible D gene TRBD1, 5 bases. The V end was cut by 7 bases, the J end by 4 bases, with 11 bases between. Germline V gene data show CDR1 as ENHRY and CDR2 as SYGVKD. The CDR3 runs to 13 residues. The CDR3 here is CAINRDPNQPQHF. CDR3 coding DNA: TGTGCCATCAACCGGGACCCAAATCAGCCCCAGCATTTT.

V usage is TRBV3-1 and J usage is TRBJ2-5; no clear D gene. The CDR3 spans 12 residues. CDR1 and CDR2 from the germline V gene are LGHDT and YNNKEL (reference sequence). The V gene lost 0 bases and the J gene lost 5 bases, with 4 bases spanning the gap. CDR3 region: CASSQDMETQYF. CDR3 sequence (DNA): TGTGCCAGCAGCCAAGATATGGAGACCCAGTACTTC.

This clonotype was seen more than once but under ten times. The rearrangement links TRBV5-4 to TRBJ2-1, with TRBD1 identical over 9 bases. This CDR3 region has 16 residues. The germline CDR1 and CDR2 sequences are SGHNT and YYREEE (reference sequence). With 4 bases clipped from V and 10 bases from J, the junction kept 15 bases outside the gene matches. The DNA for the CDR3 is TGTGCCAGCAGCGAACAGGGGGCGATTCTGGGGAGGGAGCAGTTCTTC. Residues: CASSEQGAILGREQFF.

The sample holds many counts of this clonotype. This sequence joins TRBV5-1 and TRBJ2-7; a weak D match, TRBD2 (6 bases). The germline V gene has CDR1 SGHRS and CDR2 YFSETQ. The CDR3 runs to 15 residues. Trimming stripped 3 bases from V and 2 bases from J, with 15 bases between. The CDR3 spells CASSSGTSSTYEQYF. CDR3 DNA: TGCGCCAGCAGCTCGGGGACTTCCAGCACCTACGAGCAGTACTTC.

The chain links TRBV27 to TRBJ2-2; 7 bases map to TRBD1. V gave up 5 bases and J gave up 3 bases; unmatched junction bases: 6. The germline gives CDR1 MNHEY, CDR2 SMNVEV (reference sequence). The CDR3 spans 15 residues. CDR3 in DNA: TGTGCCAGCAGTAGCCTGGGACAGCACACCGGGGAGCTGTTTTTT. Translated: CASSSLGQHTGELFF.

This clonotype has more than one count but fewer than ten. The V and J genes are TRBV29-1 and TRBJ2-4, with D possibly matching TRBD2 (6 bases). The CDR3 has 13 residues. The germline CDR1 and CDR2 sequences are SQVTM and ANQGSEA. Between the trimmed V and J ends, which lost 4 bases and 0 bases, there was a span of 7 bases. In DNA, the CDR3 is TGCAGCGTTGTGGGGGGAGCCAAAAACATTCAGTACTTC. Translation gives CSVVGGAKNIQYF. The entire variable domain, with the rest obtained from reference TRBV29-1 and TRBJ2-4, is as follows: SAVISQKPSRDICQRGTSLTIQCQVDSQVTMMFWYRQQPGQSLTLIATANQGSEATYESGFVIDKFPISRPNLTFSTLTVSNMSPEDSSIYLCSVVGGAKNIQYFGAGTRLSVL.

To note about this clonotype: The germline gene is not matched at one end of the junction; a read error may be the cause. The chain recombines TRBV3-1 with TRBJ2-7, with 7 nucleotides matching TRBD2. Germline assignment: CDR1 LGHDT and CDR2 YNNKEL (reference sequence). The CDR3 spans 17 residues. CDR3: CASSQDGPGTISHEQYF. CDR3 bases: TGTGCCAGCAGCCAAGATGGGCCCGGGACTATCTCCCACGAGCAGTACTTC.